The entry below gives a single T cell receptor beta chain sequence along with its context. Authors' analysis steps: Reference gene primer amplification gave nucleated cell count estimates. Produced via immunoSEQ multiplex PCR; TCRdb's table is partial and in-frame only. The V and J calls and clone size are taken from that table; D and trimming were inferred from the DNA. The table lists around 62,000 clones, around 90% of them singletons. This specimen belongs to a study of blood T cell repertoires in COVID-19. Trimming pared 3 bases from V and 11 bases from J, leaving 14 bases between. The length of the CDR3 is 12 residues. CDR1 is MDHEN and CDR2 is SYDVKM in the germline V gene.

The sequencing input was peripheral blood. This TCR derives from a woman aged 55-75 years with COVID-19, enrolled during active disease. The V gene is TRBV28, the J gene TRBJ2-7; D may be TRBD1 (5 bases). The CDR3 loop is CASSFRAERKYF. CDR3 bases: TGTGCCAGCAGTTTCAGGGCTGAGAGGAAGTACTTC. The complete variable domain, with remaining parts taken from reference TRBV28 and TRBJ2-7, reads DVKVTQSSRYLVKRTGEKVFLECVQDMDHENMFWYRQDPGLGLRLIYFSYDVKMKEKGDIPEGYSVSREKKERFSLILESASTNQTSMYLCASSFRAERKYFGPGTRLTVT.